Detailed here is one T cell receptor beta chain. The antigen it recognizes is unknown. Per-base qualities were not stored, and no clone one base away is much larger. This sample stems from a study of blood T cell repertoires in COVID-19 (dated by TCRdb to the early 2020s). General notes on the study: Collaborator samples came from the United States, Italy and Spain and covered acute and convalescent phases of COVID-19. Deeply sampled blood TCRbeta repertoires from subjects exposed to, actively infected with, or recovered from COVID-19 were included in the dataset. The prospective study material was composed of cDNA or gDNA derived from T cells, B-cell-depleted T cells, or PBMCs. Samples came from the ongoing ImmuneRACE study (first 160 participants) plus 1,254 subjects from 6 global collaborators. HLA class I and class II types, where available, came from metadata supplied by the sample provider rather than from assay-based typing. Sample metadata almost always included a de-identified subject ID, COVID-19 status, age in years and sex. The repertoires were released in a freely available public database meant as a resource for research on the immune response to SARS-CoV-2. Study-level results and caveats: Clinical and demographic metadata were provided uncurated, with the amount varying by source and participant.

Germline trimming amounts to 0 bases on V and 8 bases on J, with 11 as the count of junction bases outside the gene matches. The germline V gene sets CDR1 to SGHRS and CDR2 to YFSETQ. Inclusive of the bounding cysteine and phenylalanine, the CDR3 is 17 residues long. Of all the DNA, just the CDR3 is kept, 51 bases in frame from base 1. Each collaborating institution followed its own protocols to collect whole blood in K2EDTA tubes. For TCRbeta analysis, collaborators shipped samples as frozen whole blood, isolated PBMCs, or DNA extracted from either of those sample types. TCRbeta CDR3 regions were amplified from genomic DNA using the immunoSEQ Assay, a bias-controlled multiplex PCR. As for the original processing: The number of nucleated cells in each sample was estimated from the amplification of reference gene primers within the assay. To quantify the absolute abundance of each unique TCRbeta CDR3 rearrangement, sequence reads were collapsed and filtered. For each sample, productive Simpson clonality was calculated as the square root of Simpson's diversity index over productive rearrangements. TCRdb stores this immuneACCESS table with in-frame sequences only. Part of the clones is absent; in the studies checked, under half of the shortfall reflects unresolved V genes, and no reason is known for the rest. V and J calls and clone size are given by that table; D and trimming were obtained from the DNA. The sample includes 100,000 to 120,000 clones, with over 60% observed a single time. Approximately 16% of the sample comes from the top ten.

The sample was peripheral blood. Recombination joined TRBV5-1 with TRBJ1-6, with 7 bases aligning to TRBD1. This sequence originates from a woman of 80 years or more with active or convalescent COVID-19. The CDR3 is CASSLEPTGQAYSPLHF. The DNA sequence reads TGCGCCAGCAGCTTGGAACCCACTGGACAGGCCTATTCACCCCTCCACTTT.